This record covers a single TCR beta chain. Its binding antigen is unknown. Base qualities are not provided; no much larger clone lies one nucleotide away. The data derive from a study of shared T cell receptors in the human thymus (dated by TCRdb to about 2021). Study-level background: The study investigated the way shared, self-reactive T-cell receptor alpha chains are produced in the human thymus.

The protocol used for the library was the immunoSEQ multiplex PCR assay. The source is immuneACCESS, and TCRdb retained only in-frame sequences with V and J called. Part of the clones is not carried over; for the studies checked, unresolved V genes explain less than half of this, and the remainder is unexplained. The sample records about 380,000 clones, just under 95% of which are singletons. 0.015% to 0.025% of the sample comes from the top ten. V is pruned by 5 bases and J by 6 bases, leaving 12 bases of the junction without a gene match. The CDR3 has 16 amino acids, counting the end cysteine and phenylalanine. The only DNA kept is the CDR3, 48 bases in frame from the first base. Sequences MNHEY (CDR1) and SMNVEV (CDR2) are obtained from the germline V gene (reference sequence).

Sequenced sample: thymocytes. This TCR derives from a human donor. The V and J genes are TRBV27 and TRBJ2-7; 11 central nucleotides agree with TRBD2. The sequenced DNA is TGTGCCAGCAGTAACTCCACTAGCGGGAGCGAGGGCGAGCAGTACTTC. Its translation is CASSNSTSGSEGEQYF.